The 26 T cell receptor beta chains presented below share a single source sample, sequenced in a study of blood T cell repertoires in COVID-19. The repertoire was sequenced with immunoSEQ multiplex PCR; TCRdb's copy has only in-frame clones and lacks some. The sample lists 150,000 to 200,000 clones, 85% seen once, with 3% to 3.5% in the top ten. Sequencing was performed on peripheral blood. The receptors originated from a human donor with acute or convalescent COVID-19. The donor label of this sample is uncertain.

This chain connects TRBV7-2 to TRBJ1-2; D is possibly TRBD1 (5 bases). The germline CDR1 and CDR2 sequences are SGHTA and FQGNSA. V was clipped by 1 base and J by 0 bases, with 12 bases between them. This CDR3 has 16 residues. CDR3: CASSLGRGRTNYGYTF. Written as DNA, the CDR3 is TGTGCCAGCAGCTTAGGTCGGGGGAGGACTAACTATGGCTACACCTTC.

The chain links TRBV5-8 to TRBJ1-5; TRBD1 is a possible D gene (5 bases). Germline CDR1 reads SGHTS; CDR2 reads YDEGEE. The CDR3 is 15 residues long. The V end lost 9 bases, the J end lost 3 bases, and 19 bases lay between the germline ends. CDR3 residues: CATLGGSRINQPQHF. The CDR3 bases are TGTGCCACCCTGGGGGGAAGTAGGATCAATCAGCCCCAGCATTTT.

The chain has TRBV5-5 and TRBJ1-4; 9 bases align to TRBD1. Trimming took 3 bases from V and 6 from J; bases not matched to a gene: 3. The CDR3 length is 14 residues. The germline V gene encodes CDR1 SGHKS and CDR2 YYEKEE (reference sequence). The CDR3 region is CASSSTGGDEKLFF. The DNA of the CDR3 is TGTGCCAGCAGCTCTACAGGGGGCGATGAAAAACTGTTTTTT.

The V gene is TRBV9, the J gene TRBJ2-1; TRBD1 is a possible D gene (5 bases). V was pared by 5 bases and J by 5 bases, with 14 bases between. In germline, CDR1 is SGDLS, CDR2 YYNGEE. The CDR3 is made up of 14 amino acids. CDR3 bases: TGTGCCAGCAGATCGGCAGGACAAGACAATGAGCAGTTCTTC. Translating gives CASRSAGQDNEQFF.

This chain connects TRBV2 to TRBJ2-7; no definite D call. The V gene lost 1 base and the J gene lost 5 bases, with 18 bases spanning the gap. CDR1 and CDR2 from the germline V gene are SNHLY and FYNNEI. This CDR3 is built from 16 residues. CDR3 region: CASSEGFGQVPNEQYF. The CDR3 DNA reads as TGTGCCAGCAGTGAAGGCTTCGGTCAGGTTCCGAACGAGCAGTACTTC.

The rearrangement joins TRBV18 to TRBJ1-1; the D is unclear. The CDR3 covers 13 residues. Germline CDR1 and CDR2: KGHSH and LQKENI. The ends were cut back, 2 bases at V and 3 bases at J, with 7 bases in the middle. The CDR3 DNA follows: TGTGCCAGCTCACCAGGCCTTTACACTGAAGCTTTCTTT. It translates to CASSPGLYTEAFF.

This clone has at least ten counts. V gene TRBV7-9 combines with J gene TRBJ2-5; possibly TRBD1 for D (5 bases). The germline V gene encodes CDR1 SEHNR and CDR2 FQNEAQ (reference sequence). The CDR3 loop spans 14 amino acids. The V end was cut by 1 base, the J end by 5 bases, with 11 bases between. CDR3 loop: CASSLEFPGETQYF. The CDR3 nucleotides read TGTGCCAGCAGCTTAGAGTTCCCAGGGGAGACCCAGTACTTC.

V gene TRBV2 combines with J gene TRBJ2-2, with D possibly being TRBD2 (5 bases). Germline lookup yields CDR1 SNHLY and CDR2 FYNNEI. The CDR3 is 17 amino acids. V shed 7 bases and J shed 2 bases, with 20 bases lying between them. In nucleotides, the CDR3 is TGTGCCAGCACAATGCGGGCCGGGAACAGCAACACCGGGGAGCTGTTTTTT. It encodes CASTMRAGNSNTGELFF.

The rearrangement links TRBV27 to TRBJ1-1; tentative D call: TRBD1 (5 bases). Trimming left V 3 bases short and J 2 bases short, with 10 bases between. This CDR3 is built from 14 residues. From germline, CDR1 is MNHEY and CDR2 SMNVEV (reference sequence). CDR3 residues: CASSFSDRNTEAFF. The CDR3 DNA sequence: TGTGCCAGCAGTTTCTCTGACAGAAACACTGAAGCTTTCTTT.

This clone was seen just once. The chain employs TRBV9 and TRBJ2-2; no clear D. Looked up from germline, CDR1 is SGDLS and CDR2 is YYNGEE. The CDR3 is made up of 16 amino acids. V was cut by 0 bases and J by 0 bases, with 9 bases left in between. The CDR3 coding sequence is TGTGCCAGCAGCGTAGTTCCGGGTTCGAACACCGGGGAGCTGTTTTTT. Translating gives CASSVVPGSNTGELFF.

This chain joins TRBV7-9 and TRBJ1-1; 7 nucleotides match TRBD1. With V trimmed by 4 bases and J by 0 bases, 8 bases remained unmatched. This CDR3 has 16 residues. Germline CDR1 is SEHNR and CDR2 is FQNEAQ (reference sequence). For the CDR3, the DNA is TGTGCCAGCAGCTACCCAACAGGGGATTTGAACACTGAAGCTTTCTTT. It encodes CASSYPTGDLNTEAFF.

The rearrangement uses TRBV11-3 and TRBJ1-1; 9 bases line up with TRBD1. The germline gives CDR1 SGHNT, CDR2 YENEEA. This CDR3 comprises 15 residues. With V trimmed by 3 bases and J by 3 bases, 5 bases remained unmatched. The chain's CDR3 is CASSFSGTGYTEAFF. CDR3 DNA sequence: TGTGCCAGCAGCTTTTCGGGGACAGGGTACACTGAAGCTTTCTTT.

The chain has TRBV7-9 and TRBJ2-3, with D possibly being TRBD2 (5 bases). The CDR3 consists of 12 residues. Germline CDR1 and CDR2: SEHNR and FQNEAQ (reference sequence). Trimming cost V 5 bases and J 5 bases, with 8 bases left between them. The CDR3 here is CASSPSGDTQYF. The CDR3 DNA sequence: TGTGCCAGCAGCCCGAGCGGAGATACGCAGTATTTT. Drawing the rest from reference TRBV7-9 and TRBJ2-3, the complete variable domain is DTGVSQNPRHKITKRGQNVTFRCDPISEHNRLYWYRQTLGQGPEFLTYFQNEAQLEKSRLLSDRFSAERPKGSFSTLEIQRTEQGDSAMYLCASSPSGDTQYFGPGTRLTVL.

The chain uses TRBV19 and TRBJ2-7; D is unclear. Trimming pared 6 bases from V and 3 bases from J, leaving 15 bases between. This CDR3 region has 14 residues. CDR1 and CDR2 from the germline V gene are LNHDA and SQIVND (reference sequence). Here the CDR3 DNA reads TGTGCCAGTAGCCCGACAATTCTCGACTACGAGCAGTACTTC. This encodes CASSPTILDYEQYF. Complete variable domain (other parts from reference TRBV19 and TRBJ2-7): DGGITQSPKYLFRKEGQNVTLSCEQNLNHDAMYWYRQDPGQGLRLIYYSQIVNDFQKGDIAEGYSVSREKKESFPLTVTSAQKNPTAFYLCASSPTILDYEQYFGPGTRLTVT.

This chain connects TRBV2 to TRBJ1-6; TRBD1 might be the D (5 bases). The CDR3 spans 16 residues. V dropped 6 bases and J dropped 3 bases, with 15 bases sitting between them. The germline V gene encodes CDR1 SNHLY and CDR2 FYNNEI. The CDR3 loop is CASRDAMGGYNSPLHF. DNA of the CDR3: TGTGCCAGCAGAGACGCCATGGGGGGCTATAATTCACCCCTCCACTTT.

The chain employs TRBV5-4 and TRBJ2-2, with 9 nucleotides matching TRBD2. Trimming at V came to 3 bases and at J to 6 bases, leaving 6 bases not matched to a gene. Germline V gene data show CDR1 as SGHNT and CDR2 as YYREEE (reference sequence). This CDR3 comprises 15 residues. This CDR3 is CASSYGTSIAGELFF. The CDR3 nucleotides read TGTGCCAGCAGCTACGGGACTAGCATCGCCGGGGAGCTGTTTTTT.

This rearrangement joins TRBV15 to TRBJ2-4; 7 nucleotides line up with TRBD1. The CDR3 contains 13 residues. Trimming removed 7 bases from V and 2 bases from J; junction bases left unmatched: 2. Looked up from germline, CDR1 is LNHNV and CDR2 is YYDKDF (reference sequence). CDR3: CATKTGSKNIQYF. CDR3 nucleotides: TGTGCCACCAAGACAGGGTCCAAAAACATTCAGTACTTC.

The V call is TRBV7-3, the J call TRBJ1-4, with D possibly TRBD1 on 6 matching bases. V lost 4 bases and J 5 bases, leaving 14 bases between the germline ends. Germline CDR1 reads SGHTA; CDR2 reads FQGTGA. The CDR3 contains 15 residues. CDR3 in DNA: TGTGCCAGCAGCTCCCGTGGACAGCCCAATGAAAAACTGTTTTTT. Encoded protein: CASSSRGQPNEKLFF.

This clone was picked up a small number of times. CDR3 residues: CAWKNRGRGYTF. CDR3 nucleotides: TGTGCCTGGAAAAACAGGGGCCGAGGCTACACCTTC. This chain uses TRBV30 with TRBJ1-2, with 7 nucleotides matching TRBD1. Germline assignment: CDR1 GTSNPN and CDR2 SVGIG (reference sequence). This CDR3 is 12 amino acids long. Trimming cost V 4 bases and J 8 bases; bases outside gene matches: 7.

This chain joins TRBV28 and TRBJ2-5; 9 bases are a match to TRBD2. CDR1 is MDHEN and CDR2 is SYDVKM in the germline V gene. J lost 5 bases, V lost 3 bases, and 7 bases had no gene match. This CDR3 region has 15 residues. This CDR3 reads CASSLWLAGPETQYF. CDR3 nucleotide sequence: TGTGCCAGCAGTTTGTGGCTAGCGGGGCCGGAGACCCAGTACTTC.

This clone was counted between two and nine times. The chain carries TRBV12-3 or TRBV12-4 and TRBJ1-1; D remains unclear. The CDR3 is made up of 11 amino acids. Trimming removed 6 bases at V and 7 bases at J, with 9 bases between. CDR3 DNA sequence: TGTGCCAGCAGAAGCAGGAATGAAGCTTTCTTT. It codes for CASRSRNEAFF.

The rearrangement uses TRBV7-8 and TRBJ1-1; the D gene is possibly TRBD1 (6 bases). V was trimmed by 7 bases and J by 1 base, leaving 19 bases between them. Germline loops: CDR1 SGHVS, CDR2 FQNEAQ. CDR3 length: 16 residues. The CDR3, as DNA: TGTGCCAGCACCCTGTCTCGACAGGTCGGGAACACTGAAGCTTTCTTT. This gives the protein CASTLSRQVGNTEAFF.

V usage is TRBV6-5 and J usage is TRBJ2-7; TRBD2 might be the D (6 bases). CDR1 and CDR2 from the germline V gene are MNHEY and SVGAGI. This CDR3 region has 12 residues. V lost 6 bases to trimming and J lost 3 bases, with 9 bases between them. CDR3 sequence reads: CASSAGYYEQYF. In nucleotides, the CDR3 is TGTGCCAGCAGCGCGGGGTACTACGAGCAGTACTTC.

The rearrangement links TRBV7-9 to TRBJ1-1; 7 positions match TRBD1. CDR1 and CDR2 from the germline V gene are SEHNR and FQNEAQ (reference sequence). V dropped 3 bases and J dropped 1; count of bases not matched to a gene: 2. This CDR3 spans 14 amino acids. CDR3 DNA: TGTGCCAGCAGCTTCCAGGGGGAGAACACTGAAGCTTTCTTT. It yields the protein CASSFQGENTEAFF.

The CDR3 region is CASSTAAGRVDEQFF. CDR3 nucleotide sequence: TGCGCCAGCAGCACGGCTGCGGGGAGGGTCGATGAGCAGTTCTTC. V gene TRBV5-1 combines with J gene TRBJ2-1; 7 bases agree with TRBD2. Unmatched junction bases numbered 12, after V lost 4 bases and J lost 8 bases. This CDR3 has 15 amino acids. Germline V gene lookup returns CDR1 SGHRS and CDR2 YFSETQ.

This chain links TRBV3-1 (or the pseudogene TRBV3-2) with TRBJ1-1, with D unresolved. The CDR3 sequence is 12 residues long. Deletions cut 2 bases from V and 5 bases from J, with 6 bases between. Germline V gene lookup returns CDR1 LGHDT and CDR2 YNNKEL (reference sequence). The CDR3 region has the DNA TGTGCCAGCAGCCAACGCAGTACTGAAGCTTTCTTT. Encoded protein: CASSQRSTEAFF.